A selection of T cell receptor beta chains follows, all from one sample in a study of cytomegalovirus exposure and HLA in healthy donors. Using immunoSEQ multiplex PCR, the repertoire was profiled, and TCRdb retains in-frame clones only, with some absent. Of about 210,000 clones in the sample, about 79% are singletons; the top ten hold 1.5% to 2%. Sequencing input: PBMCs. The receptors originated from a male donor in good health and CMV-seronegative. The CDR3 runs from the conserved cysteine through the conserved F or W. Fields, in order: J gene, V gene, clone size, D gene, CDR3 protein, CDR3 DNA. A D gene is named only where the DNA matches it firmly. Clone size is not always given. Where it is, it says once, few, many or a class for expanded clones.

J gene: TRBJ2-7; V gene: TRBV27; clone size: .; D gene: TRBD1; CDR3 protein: CASSWGQGAGEQYF; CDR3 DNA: TGTGCCAGCAGCTGGGGACAGGGGGCAGGAGAGCAGTACTTC
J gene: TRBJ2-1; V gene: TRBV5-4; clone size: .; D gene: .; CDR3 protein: CASSLAYGFSSEQFF; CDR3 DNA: TGTGCCAGCAGCTTGGCCTACGGGTTTAGTAGTGAGCAGTTCTTC
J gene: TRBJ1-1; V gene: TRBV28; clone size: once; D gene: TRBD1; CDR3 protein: CASSRTGRGSEAFF; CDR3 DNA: TGTGCCAGCAGTCGGACAGGGAGGGGCTCTGAAGCTTTCTTT
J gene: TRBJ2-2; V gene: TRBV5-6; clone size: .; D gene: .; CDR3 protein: CASSLNTGELFF; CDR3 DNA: TGTGCCAGCAGCCTTAACACCGGGGAGCTGTTTTTT
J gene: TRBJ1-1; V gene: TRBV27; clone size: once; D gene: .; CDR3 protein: CASSLGPATAEAFF; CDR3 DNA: TGTGCCAGCAGTTTAGGTCCCGCTACCGCTGAAGCTTTCTTT
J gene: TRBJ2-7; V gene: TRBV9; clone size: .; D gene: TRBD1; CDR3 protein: CASSDGTGRHEQYF; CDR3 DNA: TGTGCCAGCAGCGACGGGACAGGGCGCCACGAGCAGTACTTC
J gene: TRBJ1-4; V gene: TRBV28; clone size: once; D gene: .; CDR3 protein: CASSLLGAEKLFF; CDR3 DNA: TGTGCCAGCAGTTTACTGGGGGCGGAAAAACTGTTTTTT
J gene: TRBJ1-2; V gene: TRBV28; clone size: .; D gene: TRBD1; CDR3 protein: CASSGDRGTRNYGYTF; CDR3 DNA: TGTGCCAGCAGTGGGGACAGGGGGACTCGGAACTATGGCTACACCTTC
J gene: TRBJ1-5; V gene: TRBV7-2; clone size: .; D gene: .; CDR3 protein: CASSLSRGNQPQHF; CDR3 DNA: TGTGCCAGCAGCTTATCCCGAGGGAATCAGCCCCAGCATTTT
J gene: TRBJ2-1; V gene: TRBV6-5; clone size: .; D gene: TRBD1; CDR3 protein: CASSSGGNNEQFF; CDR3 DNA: TGTGCCAGCAGTTCAGGGGGCAACAATGAGCAGTTCTTC
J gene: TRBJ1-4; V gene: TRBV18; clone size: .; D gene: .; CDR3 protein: CASSPPNRDVATNEKLFF; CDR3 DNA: TGTGCCAGCTCACCACCGAACAGGGACGTTGCAACTAATGAAAAACTGTTTTTT
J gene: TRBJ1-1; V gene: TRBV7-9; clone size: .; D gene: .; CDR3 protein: CASSLGQGNTEAFF; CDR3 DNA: TGTGCCAGCAGCTTAGGGCAGGGGAACACTGAAGCTTTCTTT
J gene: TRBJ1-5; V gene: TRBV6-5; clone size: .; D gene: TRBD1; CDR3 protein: CASRRTGGRDQPQHF; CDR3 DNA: TGTGCCAGCAGGCGCACAGGGGGCCGAGATCAGCCCCAGCATTTT
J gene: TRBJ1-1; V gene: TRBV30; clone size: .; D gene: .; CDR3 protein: CAWSVGGREGTEAFF; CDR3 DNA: TGTGCCTGGAGTGTAGGCGGCAGGGAGGGCACTGAAGCTTTCTTT
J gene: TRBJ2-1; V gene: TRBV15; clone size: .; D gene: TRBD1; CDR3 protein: CATSRERTGGYEQFF; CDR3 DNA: TGTGCCACCAGCAGAGAACGGACAGGGGGCTATGAGCAGTTCTTC
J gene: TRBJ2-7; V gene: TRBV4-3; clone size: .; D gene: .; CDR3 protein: CASSQSGWYEQYF; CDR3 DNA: TGCGCCAGCAGCCAATCGGGGTGGTACGAGCAGTACTTC
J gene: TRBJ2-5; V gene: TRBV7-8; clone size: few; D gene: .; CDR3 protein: CASSLWRSQETQYF; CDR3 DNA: TGTGCCAGCAGCTTATGGCGGTCCCAAGAGACCCAGTACTTC
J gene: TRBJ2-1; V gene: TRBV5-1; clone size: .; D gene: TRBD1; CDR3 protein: CASSLGQGSYNEQFF; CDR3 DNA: TGCGCCAGCAGCTTGGGACAGGGCTCCTACAATGAGCAGTTCTTC
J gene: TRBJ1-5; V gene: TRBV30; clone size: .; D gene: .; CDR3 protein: CAWSVSGGGQPQHF; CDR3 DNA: TGTGCCTGGAGTGTATCGGGGGGAGGCCAGCCCCAGCATTTT
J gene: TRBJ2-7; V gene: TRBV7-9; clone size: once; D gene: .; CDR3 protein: CAIKQEGYYEQYF; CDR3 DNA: TGTGCCATCAAGCAGGAGGGTTACTACGAGCAGTACTTC
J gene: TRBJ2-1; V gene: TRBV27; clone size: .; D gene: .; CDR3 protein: CASSLEESLYNEQFF; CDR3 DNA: TGTGCCAGCAGTTTGGAGGAATCGCTCTACAATGAGCAGTTCTTC
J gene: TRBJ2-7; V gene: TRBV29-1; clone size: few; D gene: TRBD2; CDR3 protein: CSVQAGSNEQYF; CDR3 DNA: TGCAGCGTTCAAGCGGGGTCAAACGAGCAGTACTTC
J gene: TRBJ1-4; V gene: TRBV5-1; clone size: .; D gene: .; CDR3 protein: CASSLNDRGGNEKLFF; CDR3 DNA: TGCGCCAGCAGCTTGAACGATCGGGGGGGGAATGAAAAACTGTTTTTT
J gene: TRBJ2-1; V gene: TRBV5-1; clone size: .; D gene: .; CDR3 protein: CASIADPNMDDEQFF; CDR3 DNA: TGCGCCAGCATAGCCGACCCAAATATGGATGATGAGCAGTTCTTC
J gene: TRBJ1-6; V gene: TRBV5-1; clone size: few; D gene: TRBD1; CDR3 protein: CASSLTGDNSPLHF; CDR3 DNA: TGCGCCAGCAGCTTGACAGGGGATAATTCACCCCTCCACTTT
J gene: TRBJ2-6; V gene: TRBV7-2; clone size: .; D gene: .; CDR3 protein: CASSHRVSGANVLTF; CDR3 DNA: TGTGCCAGCAGCCATCGAGTATCTGGGGCCAACGTCCTGACTTTC
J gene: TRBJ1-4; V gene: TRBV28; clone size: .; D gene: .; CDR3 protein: CASSFSGGRGEKLFF; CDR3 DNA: TGTGCCAGCAGTTTCTCGGGGGGGCGCGGTGAAAAACTGTTTTTT
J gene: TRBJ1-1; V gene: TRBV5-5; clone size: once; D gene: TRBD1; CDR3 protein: CASSVGQGRLPEAFF; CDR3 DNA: TGTGCCAGCAGCGTCGGACAGGGCCGTCTACCTGAAGCTTTCTTT